These T cell receptor beta chains were read from a single sample in a study of CD8 T cells in Susac syndrome. TCRdb passed the immunoSEQ multiplex PCR reads through MiXCR, listing each CDR3 protein once. The sample shows 180,000 or so distinct CDR3 sequences, about 95% of them seen only once. The sample consisted of CD4+ T cells from PBMCs. All receptors derive from a human donor in good health. The CDR3 runs from the conserved cysteine through the conserved F or W. The D gene is left open where the match is weak. A row's size may be missing; if present it is once, few, many or a size class.

>.|TRBV28|.|TRBJ2-7|14
CASSFTAATGEQYF
TGTGCCAGCAGTTTTACCGCCGCGACGGGGGAGCAGTACTTC
>.|TRBV3-1|.|TRBJ2-2|14
CASSQWSNTGELFF
TGTGCCAGCAGCCAATGGTCGAACACCGGGGAGCTGTTTTTT
>.|TRBV11-2|once|TRBJ2-5|15
CASSLGWQAQETQYF
TGTGCCAGCAGCTTAGGTTGGCAGGCCCAAGAGACCCAGTACTTC
>TRBD1|TRBV7-6|.|TRBJ1-5|14
CASSAGTGNQPQHF
TGTGCCAGCAGCGCCGGGACAGGGAATCAGCCCCAGCATTTT
>.|TRBV29-1|once|TRBJ2-2|14
CSAPKTANTGELFF
TGCAGCGCCCCTAAGACAGCCAACACCGGGGAGCTGTTTTTT
>TRBD1|TRBV7-9|.|TRBJ2-5|15
CASSFSGTGLETQYF
TGTGCCAGCAGCTTTTCCGGGACAGGGTTGGAGACCCAGTACTTC
>.|TRBV28|.|TRBJ1-3|13
CASRTSSGNTIYF
TGTGCCAGCAGGACTAGCTCTGGAAACACCATATATTTT
>TRBD2|TRBV14|.|TRBJ2-1|16
CASSPWGGRLYNEQFF
TGTGCCAGCAGCCCCTGGGGCGGGAGGCTCTACAATGAGCAGTTCTTC
>.|TRBV18|.|TRBJ1-1|15
CASSPDRTANTEAFF
TGTGCCAGCTCACCAGACCGCACAGCGAACACTGAAGCTTTCTTT
>TRBD2|TRBV28|.|TRBJ2-1|15
CASSSGLAGGVEQFF
TGTGCCAGCAGTTCAGGACTAGCGGGAGGAGTTGAGCAGTTCTTC
>TRBD2|TRBV2|.|TRBJ2-3|17
CASRAHPSGTSTDTQYF
TGTGCCAGCAGAGCACACCCTAGCGGGACTAGCACAGATACGCAGTATTTT
>.|TRBV12-3/TRBV12-4|.|TRBJ1-3|15
CASSLTANSGNTIYF
TGTGCCAGCAGTTTAACCGCGAACTCTGGAAACACCATATATTTT
>.|TRBV3-1|.|TRBJ2-7|13
CASSQSRSYEQYF
TGTGCCAGCAGCCAAAGCAGATCCTACGAGCAGTACTTC
>.|TRBV5-4|once|TRBJ1-1|14
CASSVEIMNTEAFF
TGTGCCAGCAGCGTGGAAATTATGAACACTGAAGCTTTCTTT
>.|TRBV5-1|.|TRBJ2-1|13
CASSPADYNEQFF
TGCGCCAGCAGCCCAGCGGATTACAATGAGCAGTTCTTC
>.|TRBV27|.|TRBJ1-1|14
CASSLARRNTEAFF
TGTGCCAGCAGTTTAGCCAGACGGAACACTGAAGCTTTCTTT
>TRBD2|TRBV20-1|.|TRBJ2-1|14
CSASRGLASNEQFF
TGCAGTGCTAGTAGAGGACTAGCGTCGAATGAGCAGTTCTTC
>.|TRBV6-6|.|TRBJ2-1|15
CASSYGGGTRNEQFF
TGTGCCAGCAGTTACGGAGGGGGCACGCGAAATGAGCAGTTCTTC
>.|TRBV29-1|few|TRBJ2-1|12
CSVRVPYNEQFF
TGCAGCGTTCGGGTACCCTACAATGAGCAGTTCTTC
>.|TRBV20-1|.|TRBJ2-1|14
CSASRELVVNEQFF
TGCAGTGCTAGTAGGGAGCTTGTCGTTAATGAGCAGTTCTTC
>.|TRBV29-1|.|TRBJ2-5|13
CSVESYGQETQYF
TGCAGCGTTGAGTCGTACGGGCAAGAGACCCAGTACTTC
>.|TRBV12-3/TRBV12-4|.|TRBJ2-1|16
CASSSPLAALFNEQFF
TGTGCCAGCAGTTCCCCCTTAGCGGCCTTATTCAATGAGCAGTTCTTC
>TRBD2|TRBV20-1|.|TRBJ2-7|13
CSAGGLATYEQYF
TGCAGTGCTGGGGGACTAGCGACCTACGAGCAGTACTTC
>.|TRBV20-1|.|TRBJ1-3|11
CSARTEDTIYF
TGCAGTGCTAGGACGGAGGACACCATATATTTT
>.|TRBV2|.|TRBJ2-3|13
CASSWGSTDTQYF
TGTGCCAGCAGCTGGGGGAGCACAGATACGCAGTATTTT
>.|TRBV20-1|.|TRBJ1-1|11
CSAREGTEAFF
TGCAGTGCTAGGGAGGGCACTGAAGCTTTCTTT
>TRBD1|TRBV27|.|TRBJ1-2|12
CASGDRGPGYTF
TGTGCCAGCGGGGACAGGGGGCCCGGCTACACCTTC
>.|TRBV19|.|TRBJ2-1|12
CASSIRAGSQFF
TGTGCCAGTAGTATAAGGGCGGGTTCGCAGTTCTTC
>.|TRBV6-2/TRBV6-3|.|TRBJ2-3|14
CASSYSQWTDTQYF
TGTGCCAGCAGTTACTCCCAATGGACAGATACGCAGTATTTT
>.|TRBV20-1|.|TRBJ2-3|15
CSARDSAGGSDTQYF
TGCAGTGCTAGAGATTCGGCTGGAGGGTCAGATACGCAGTATTTT
>TRBD2|TRBV28|few|TRBJ2-5|14
CASSPGTSGETQYF
TGTGCCAGCAGTCCCGGGACTAGCGGTGAGACCCAGTACTTC
>.|TRBV29-1|.|TRBJ1-3|13
CSVLAGVGNTIYF
TGCAGCGTTTTGGCAGGGGTTGGAAACACCATATATTTT
>.|TRBV18|.|TRBJ2-7|15
CASSQTRGSIYEQYF
TGTGCCAGCTCCCAAACGAGGGGGTCAATTTACGAGCAGTACTTC
>.|TRBV20-1|.|TRBJ2-2|14
CSARSGRYTGELFF
TGCAGTGCTAGGTCTGGACGATACACCGGGGAGCTGTTTTTT
>.|TRBV30|.|TRBJ1-1|11
CAWRQNTEAFF
TGTGCCTGGAGGCAGAACACTGAAGCTTTCTTT
>TRBD1|TRBV14|.|TRBJ2-7|14
CASSFRQGAYEQYF
TGTGCCAGCAGCTTCAGACAGGGGGCATACGAGCAGTACTTC
>TRBD1|TRBV23-1|.|TRBJ2-7|16
CASSPQCVQGGDEQYF
TGCGCCAGCAGTCCCCAATGCGTACAGGGGGGTGACGAGCAGTACTTC
>.|TRBV20-1|.|TRBJ1-5|11
CSAGLNQPQHF
TGCAGTGCTGGATTAAATCAGCCCCAGCATTTT
>.|TRBV30|.|TRBJ1-5|12
CAWSRGEVPQHF
TGTGCCTGGAGCCGGGGAGAGGTGCCCCAGCATTTT
>TRBD2|TRBV11-1|.|TRBJ2-5|16
CASSPRTSGSRETQYF
TGTGCCAGCAGCCCGCGGACTAGCGGATCACGGGAGACCCAGTACTTC
>TRBD2|TRBV2|once|TRBJ2-7|12
CASLAGGYEQYF
TGTGCCAGTCTAGCGGGAGGATACGAGCAGTACTTC
>TRBD2|TRBV30|.|TRBJ2-3|15
CAWSMGLAGADTQYF
TGTGCCTGGAGTATGGGACTAGCGGGAGCAGATACGCAGTATTTT
>.|TRBV18|.|TRBJ1-1|14
CASARQREDTEAFF
TGTGCCAGCGCCCGACAGCGCGAGGACACTGAAGCTTTCTTT
>TRBD2|TRBV20-1|.|TRBJ2-1|14
CSASLLAGYNEQFF
TGCAGTGCTAGTCTACTAGCGGGATACAATGAGCAGTTCTTC
>TRBD1|TRBV28|.|TRBJ1-1|14
CATFRDRAMTEAFF
TGTGCCACCTTCCGGGACAGGGCGATGACTGAAGCTTTCTTT
>.|TRBV6-2/TRBV6-3|.|TRBJ1-1|12
CASRFDSLKAFF
TGTGCCAGCAGATTTGACAGTCTGAAGGCTTTCTTT